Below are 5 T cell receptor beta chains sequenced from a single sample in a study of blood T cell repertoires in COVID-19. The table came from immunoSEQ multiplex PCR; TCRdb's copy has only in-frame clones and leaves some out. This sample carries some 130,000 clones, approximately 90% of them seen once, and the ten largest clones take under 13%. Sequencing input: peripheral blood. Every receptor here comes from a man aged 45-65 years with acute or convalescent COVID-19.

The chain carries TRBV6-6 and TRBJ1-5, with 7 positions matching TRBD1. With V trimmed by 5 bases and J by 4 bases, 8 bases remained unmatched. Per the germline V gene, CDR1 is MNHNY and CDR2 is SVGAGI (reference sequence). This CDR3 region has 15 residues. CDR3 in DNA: TGTGCCAGCAGTGATACAGGGGTGGCTAATCAGCCCCAGCATTTT. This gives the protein CASSDTGVANQPQHF.

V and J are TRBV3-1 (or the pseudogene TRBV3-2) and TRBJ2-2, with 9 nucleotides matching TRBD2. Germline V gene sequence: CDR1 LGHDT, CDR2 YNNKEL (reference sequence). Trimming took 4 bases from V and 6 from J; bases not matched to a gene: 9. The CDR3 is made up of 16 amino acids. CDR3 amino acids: CASSPPGLAISGELFF. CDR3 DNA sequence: TGTGCCAGCAGCCCACCGGGACTAGCAATTTCCGGGGAGCTGTTTTTT.

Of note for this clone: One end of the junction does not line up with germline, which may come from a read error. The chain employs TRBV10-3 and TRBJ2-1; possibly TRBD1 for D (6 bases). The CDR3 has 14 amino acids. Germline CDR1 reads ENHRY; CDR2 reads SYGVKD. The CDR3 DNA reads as TGTGCCATCAGTCAGGGGCGCTCCGACAATGAGCAGTTCTTC. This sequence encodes CAISQGRSDNEQFF.

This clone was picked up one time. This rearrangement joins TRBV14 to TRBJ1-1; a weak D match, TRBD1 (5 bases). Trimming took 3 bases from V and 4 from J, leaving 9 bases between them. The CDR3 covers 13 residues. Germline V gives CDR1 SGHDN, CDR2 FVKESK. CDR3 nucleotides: TGTGCCAGCAGCCAGGGGCTCAGCACTGAAGCTTTCTTT. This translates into CASSQGLSTEAFF.

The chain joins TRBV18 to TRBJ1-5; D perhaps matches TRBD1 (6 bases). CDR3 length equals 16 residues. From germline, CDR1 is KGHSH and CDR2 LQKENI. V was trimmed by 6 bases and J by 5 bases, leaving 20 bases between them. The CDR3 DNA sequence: TGTGCCAGCTCTGCAATGGGACGGGACACCTATCAGCCCCAGCATTTT. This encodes CASSAMGRDTYQPQHF.